These 14 T cell receptor beta chains originate from one sample sequenced in a study of identical twins. In TCRdb, the 5' RACE reads were re-called with MiXCR into one record per CDR3 protein. The sample has over 200,000 distinct CDR3 sequences; approximately 5.9% are singletons. The data were also submitted as part of a second study, on T cells expressing NK-cell markers.

The sample consisted of CD8+ T cells sorted from blood. The receptor source for this set is a woman in her late teens or twenties in good health.

The J gene is TRBJ2-7, the V gene TRBV6-5; TRBD2 is a possible D gene (7 bases). The CDR3 has 17 residues. The germline V gene encodes CDR1 MNHEY and CDR2 SVGAGI. V was shortened by 3 bases and J by 9 bases, with 27 bases between the two germline ends. CDR3 residues: CASSYSGELAGEGGQYF. The CDR3 nucleotides are TGTGCCAGCAGTTATTCAGGGGAACTCGCCGGGGAGGGGGGGCAGTACTTC.

This sequence joins TRBV4-3 and TRBJ2-7; TRBD1 matches 7 bases. The trim removed 0 bases at V and 1 base at J, leaving 3 bases unmatched. Germline CDR1 and CDR2: LGHNA and YSLEER. CDR3 size: 15 residues. The DNA for the CDR3 is TGCGCCAGCAGCCAAGAGTCACAGGGGTCCTACGAGCAGTACTTC. Amino acids: CASSQESQGSYEQYF.

A few counts support this clonotype. The chain combines TRBV11-2 with TRBJ2-7, with TRBD2 as a possible D gene (6 bases). This CDR3 region has 15 residues. V gave up 3 bases and J gave up 0 bases, with 12 bases separating them. Germline CDR1 is SGHAT and CDR2 is FQNNGV. Written as DNA, the CDR3 is TGTGCCAGCAGCTTTAGCGGAACTAGCTCCTACGAGCAGTACTTC. Translating gives CASSFSGTSSYEQYF.

This clonotype was counted between two and nine times. The CDR3: CASSQGWGPREQYF. The CDR3 DNA is TGTGCCAGCAGCCAAGGATGGGGGCCCCGCGAGCAGTACTTC. The rearrangement joins TRBV14 to TRBJ2-7; TRBD1 might be the D (6 bases). Trimming removed 1 base at V and 6 bases at J, with 13 bases between. The CDR3 runs to 14 residues. In germline, CDR1 is SGHDN, CDR2 FVKESK.

Here the CDR3 DNA reads TGTGCCAGCAGCCAAGCCCACCCGCATGAAGCTTTCTTT. Amino acid sequence: CASSQAHPHEAFF. The chain employs TRBV3-1 and TRBJ1-1; D is unresolved. In germline, CDR1 is LGHDT, CDR2 YNNKEL (reference sequence). The CDR3 is made up of 13 amino acids. With 1 base removed from V and 7 bases from J, the gap between germline ends came to 10 bases.

This chain joins TRBV3-1 and TRBJ2-2; D possibly corresponds to TRBD1 (5 bases). CDR3 size: 18 residues. V lost 4 bases, J lost 0 bases, and 18 bases lay in between. The germline V gene encodes CDR1 LGHDT and CDR2 YNNKEL (reference sequence). CDR3 in DNA: TGTGCCAGCAGCCCGACGTGGGGTAAGACAGCGAACACCGGGGAGCTGTTTTTT. Amino acids: CASSPTWGKTANTGELFF.

This clonotype was observed many times. V usage is TRBV7-8 and J usage is TRBJ1-5; D not resolved. CDR1 and CDR2 from the germline V gene are SGHVS and FQNEAQ. The CDR3 is 14 amino acids. V dropped 5 bases and J dropped 1 base, with 9 bases sitting between them. CDR3 DNA: TGTGCCAGCAGCGAGGGTCAGAGCAATCAGCCCCAGCATTTT. Protein sequence: CASSEGQSNQPQHF.

This clonotype was observed a few times. The chain links TRBV6-5 to TRBJ2-7, with a tentative D call TRBD1 (6 bases). Germline-derived CDR1 and CDR2 are MNHEY and SVGAGI. With 7 bases removed from V and 3 bases from J, the gap between germline ends came to 16 bases. There are 14 residues in the CDR3. The DNA of the CDR3 is TGTGCCAGCATTAAATACAGGGAAGACTACGAGCAGTACTTC. It yields the protein CASIKYREDYEQYF.

This clonotype occurred a few times. The chain recombines TRBV9 with TRBJ2-1; D is perhaps TRBD1 or TRBD2 (6 bases each). Trimming took 0 bases from V and 2 from J, leaving 9 bases between them. Germline values: CDR1 SGDLS, CDR2 YYNGEE. The CDR3 loop spans 15 amino acids. The CDR3 coding sequence is TGTGCCAGCAGCGTAGACGGGGGCCCCTACAATGAGCAGTTCTTC. This encodes CASSVDGGPYNEQFF.

The genes are TRBV28 and TRBJ2-3, with D uncertain. The length of the CDR3 is 14 residues. Per germline, CDR1 MDHEN and CDR2 SYDVKM. The germline V and J ends were trimmed by 1 base and 5 bases, with 10 bases remaining between them. CDR3 DNA sequence: TGTGCCAGCAGTTTATCATCCAGTGTAGATACGCAGTATTTT. It codes for CASSLSSSVDTQYF.

This clonotype came up many times. The V and J genes are TRBV7-2 and TRBJ2-7; D possibly uses TRBD1 or TRBD2 (5 bases each). The CDR3 runs to 14 residues. The germline V gene has CDR1 SGHTA and CDR2 FQGNSA. Trimming pared 3 bases from V and 6 bases from J, leaving 15 bases between. In nucleotides, the CDR3 is TGTGCCAGCAGCTTCAACCCGGGGCAGACCGAGCAGTACTTC. Translated: CASSFNPGQTEQYF.

This clonotype was found a few times. Possible read error: a much larger clone is one base away. The chain carries TRBV9 and TRBJ2-5, with D possibly called TRBD1 or TRBD2 (5 bases each). Germline V gives CDR1 SGDLS, CDR2 YYNGEE. The CDR3 has 12 residues. V was shortened by 4 bases and J by 5 bases, with 9 bases between the two germline ends. The CDR3 here is CASSPWGETQYF. DNA for the CDR3: TGTGCCAGCAGCCCATGGGGGGAGACCCAGTACTTC.

This clonotype was observed a few times. This chain connects TRBV20-1 to TRBJ2-7; TRBD2 matches 10 bases. Per the germline V gene, CDR1 is DFQATT and CDR2 is SNEGSKA (reference sequence). CDR3 length: 17 amino acids. V trimming: 4 bases; J trimming: 4 bases; junction bases outside the gene matches: 16. The CDR3 bases are TGCAGTGCTACTGAGGGAGGATCTAGCGGGAGATGGTACGAGCAGTACTTC. Translation gives CSATEGGSSGRWYEQYF.

In its sample, this clonotype was seen a few times. The rearrangement joins TRBV6-1 to TRBJ1-1, with D possibly matching TRBD1 (6 bases). The CDR3 sequence is 13 residues long. V dropped 5 bases and J dropped 7 bases, with 14 bases sitting between them. Germline CDR1 MNHNS, CDR2 SASEGT. The CDR3 DNA reads as TGTGCCAGCAGTCCAGGAGGACAGCATGAAGCTTTCTTT. As protein: CASSPGGQHEAFF.